This passage covers 20 T cell receptor beta chains from one sample sequenced in a study of blood T cell repertoires in COVID-19. TCRdb's table, derived via immunoSEQ multiplex PCR, lists solely in-frame clones and lacks some. The profile shows about 12,000 clones, about three quarters of them singletons. Sequencing was done on a sample of peripheral blood. These receptors were collected from a human donor in a cohort sampled during active COVID-19.

A single count supports this clone. The V gene is TRBV6-2 or TRBV6-3, the J gene TRBJ2-2; 9 nucleotides align to TRBD2. V gave up 3 bases and J gave up 3 bases; unmatched junction bases: 8. CDR1 MNHEY and CDR2 SVGEGT come from the germline V gene. This CDR3 region has 17 residues. As DNA, the CDR3 is TGTGCCAGCAGTTATGTGGCGGGAGGGCCCGACACCGGGGAGCTGTTTTTT. The encoded protein is CASSYVAGGPDTGELFF.

The chain combines TRBV2 with TRBJ1-2; possibly TRBD1 for D (5 bases). The length of the CDR3 is 16 residues. V dropped 6 bases and J dropped 3 bases, with 20 bases sitting between them. Germline assignment: CDR1 SNHLY and CDR2 FYNNEI. CDR3: CASSETGGGGDYGYTF. The DNA of the CDR3 is TGTGCCAGCAGCGAAACGGGGGGAGGTGGTGACTATGGCTACACCTTC.

The rearrangement joins TRBV27 to TRBJ2-7, with TRBD2 matching over 8 bases. Trimming cost V 2 bases and J 2 bases; bases outside gene matches: 5. The CDR3 has 15 amino acids. Germline-derived CDR1 and CDR2 are MNHEY and SMNVEV (reference sequence). The CDR3 DNA sequence: TGTGCCAGCAGTTTACTAGCGGGTAAAGCCTACGAGCAGTACTTC. It encodes CASSLLAGKAYEQYF.

The chain uses TRBV18 and TRBJ1-4; D not certain. The germline V gene has CDR1 KGHSH and CDR2 LQKENI. The CDR3 is 16 residues long. V lost 6 bases and J 0 bases, leaving 14 bases between the germline ends. The CDR3: CASSLQSPSTNEKLFF. CDR3 nucleotides: TGTGCCAGCTCGCTCCAGTCCCCCTCAACTAATGAAAAACTGTTTTTT.

V and J are TRBV4-2 and TRBJ1-5; TRBD1 agrees at 7 bases. The V and J ends lost 2 bases and 6 bases, in that order; junction bases with no gene match: 4. The CDR3 runs 14 residues. Germline CDR1 and CDR2: LGHNA and YNFKEQ. The CDR3 loop is CASSQTDRVQPQHF. The CDR3 nucleotides read TGTGCCAGCAGCCAAACTGACAGGGTTCAGCCCCAGCATTTT.

The rearrangement uses TRBV9 and TRBJ1-5; 8 bases align to TRBD1. CDR3 length: 15 residues. Germline CDR1 and CDR2: SGDLS and YYNGEE. After removal of 0 bases from V and 4 bases from J, the junction contained 3 bases not matched to a gene. Written as DNA, the CDR3 is TGTGCCAGCAGCGTAGCCGGACAGGGTAATCAGCCCCAGCATTTT. This encodes CASSVAGQGNQPQHF.

The chain uses TRBV10-3 and TRBJ1-4, with D perhaps TRBD1 (5 bases). The CDR3 extends over 15 amino acids. Germline-derived CDR1 and CDR2 are ENHRY and SYGVKD. V shed 0 bases and J shed 7 bases, with 12 bases lying between them. The CDR3 DNA follows: TGTGCCATCAGTGAGTCGGCAGGGAGGGGTGAAAAACTGTTTTTT. Translated: CAISESAGRGEKLFF.

This clone was detected a few times. This rearrangement joins TRBV5-1 to TRBJ2-7; 9 nucleotides align to TRBD1. Unmatched junction bases numbered 1, after V lost 2 bases and J lost 4 bases. This CDR3 has 13 amino acids. CDR1 and CDR2 (germline): SGHRS, YFSETQ. The CDR3: CASSFDRGYEQYF. In DNA, the CDR3 is TGCGCCAGCAGCTTCGACAGGGGGTACGAGCAGTACTTC.

The V and J genes are TRBV5-8 and TRBJ1-2; 9 nucleotides line up with TRBD1. Trimming cost V 3 bases and J 3 bases; bases outside gene matches: 12. This CDR3 is built from 17 residues. Germline V gene lookup returns CDR1 SGHTS and CDR2 YDEGEE. In DNA, the CDR3 is TGTGCCAGCAGCTGGAGATCCGGGACAGGGATCGACTATGGCTACACCTTC. Protein sequence: CASSWRSGTGIDYGYTF.

The gene calls are TRBV28 and TRBJ1-2, with D perhaps TRBD1 (6 bases). This CDR3 is built from 13 residues. The ends were cut back, 6 bases at V and 6 bases at J, with 14 bases in the middle. From germline, CDR1 is MDHEN and CDR2 SYDVKM. CDR3 sequence: CASSPQGQHGYTF. The CDR3 nucleotides read TGTGCCAGCAGCCCTCAGGGGCAACATGGCTACACCTTC.

This clone was seen repeatedly, ten times or more. The CDR3 bases are TGTGCCAGGAGGGAGGGCTTCGGCTCTGAAGCTTTCTTT. Its protein product is CARREGFGSEAFF. The rearrangement links TRBV6-5 to TRBJ1-1, with D hard to call. Trimming left V 9 bases short and J 6 bases short, with 17 bases between. CDR1 and CDR2 (germline): MNHEY, SVGAGI. This CDR3 has 13 residues.

This sequence joins TRBV29-1 and TRBJ2-2; TRBD2 matches 8 bases. CDR1 and CDR2 from the germline V gene are SQVTM and ANQGSEA. The CDR3 is made up of 15 amino acids. The V and J ends lost 3 bases and 2 bases, in that order; junction bases with no gene match: 5. CDR3: CSVDGLAGNTGELFF. The CDR3 DNA sequence: TGCAGCGTTGACGGGCTAGCGGGTAACACCGGGGAGCTGTTTTTT.

CDR3 DNA sequence: TGTGCCAGCAGCCCTCGCGAGGGCAATGAGCAGTTCTTC. Translated: CASSPREGNEQFF. The V and J genes are TRBV13 and TRBJ2-1; tentatively, D is TRBD2 (5 bases). The V end lost 5 bases, the J end lost 6 bases, and 11 bases lay between the germline ends. Germline lookup yields CDR1 PRHDT and CDR2 FYEKMQ (reference sequence). CDR3 length: 13 amino acids.

The rearrangement uses TRBV19 and TRBJ1-2; 8 positions agree with TRBD1. The CDR3 contains 12 residues. With V trimmed by 9 bases and J by 5 bases, 5 bases remained unmatched. CDR1 is LNHDA and CDR2 is SQIVND in the germline V gene (reference sequence). CDR3 region: CASRTGYYGYTF. The CDR3, as DNA: TGTGCCAGCCGGACAGGGTATTATGGCTACACCTTC. The variable domain in full, completed from reference TRBV19 and TRBJ1-2, reads DGGITQSPKYLFRKEGQNVTLSCEQNLNHDAMYWYRQDPGQGLRLIYYSQIVNDFQKGDIAEGYSVSREKKESFPLTVTSAQKNPTAFYLCASRTGYYGYTFGSGTRLTVV.

This sequence joins TRBV19 and TRBJ2-1, with a possible D match to TRBD2 (6 bases). The CDR3 is 20 residues long. CDR1 is LNHDA, CDR2 SQIVND, per germline (reference sequence). Trimming removed 4 bases from V and 4 bases from J, with 29 bases in between. CDR3 coding DNA: TGTGCCAGTAGTACACAAAGGGAGGTCCTGAAAGGCCCCGATTACAATGAGCAGTTCTTC. This codes for CASSTQREVLKGPDYNEQFF.

The chain is built from TRBV19 and TRBJ1-4; 8 bases are shared with TRBD1. The CDR3 spans 14 residues. Trimming at V came to 5 bases and at J to 8 bases, leaving 7 bases not matched to a gene. CDR1 is LNHDA and CDR2 is SQIVND in the germline V gene (reference sequence). Here the CDR3 DNA reads TGTGCCAGTAGTCCCCGGACAGGGAGGGAAAAACTGTTTTTT. Protein product: CASSPRTGREKLFF.

This chain connects TRBV5-4 to TRBJ2-5, with D possibly being TRBD2 (7 bases). There are 14 residues in the CDR3. V gave up 4 bases and J gave up 6 bases, with 16 bases separating them. CDR1 is SGHNT, CDR2 YYREEE, per germline (reference sequence). CDR3 DNA sequence: TGTGCCAGCAGCCTCTCGGGGGGCTGGCAGACCCAGTACTTC. Translating it yields CASSLSGGWQTQYF.

The genes are TRBV10-3 and TRBJ1-1, with D uncertain. V lost 10 bases and J lost 4, with 19 bases in between. This CDR3 comprises 14 residues. Germline loops: CDR1 ENHRY, CDR2 SYGVKD. This CDR3 is CASGSVVAGTEAFF. The CDR3, as DNA: TGTGCCAGCGGGTCCGTGGTTGCGGGCACTGAAGCTTTCTTT.

The V gene is TRBV18, the J gene TRBJ2-7; 7 bases are shared with TRBD2. Trimming took 4 bases from V and 7 from J; bases not matched to a gene: 10. Germline CDR1 KGHSH, CDR2 LQKENI. The CDR3 consists of 14 residues. The CDR3 nucleotides read TGTGCCAGCTCACGACTCGGGGGGTCGGATGAGCAGTACTTC. This sequence encodes CASSRLGGSDEQYF.

The rearrangement links TRBV27 to TRBJ2-1, with TRBD2 matching over 13 bases. The CDR3 sequence is 15 residues long. Per germline, CDR1 MNHEY and CDR2 SMNVEV (reference sequence). After removal of 5 bases from V and 6 bases from J, the junction contained 4 bases not matched to a gene. The CDR3 reads CASSTRLAGGNEQFF. In nucleotides, the CDR3 is TGTGCCAGCAGTACCCGACTAGCGGGAGGCAATGAGCAGTTCTTC.